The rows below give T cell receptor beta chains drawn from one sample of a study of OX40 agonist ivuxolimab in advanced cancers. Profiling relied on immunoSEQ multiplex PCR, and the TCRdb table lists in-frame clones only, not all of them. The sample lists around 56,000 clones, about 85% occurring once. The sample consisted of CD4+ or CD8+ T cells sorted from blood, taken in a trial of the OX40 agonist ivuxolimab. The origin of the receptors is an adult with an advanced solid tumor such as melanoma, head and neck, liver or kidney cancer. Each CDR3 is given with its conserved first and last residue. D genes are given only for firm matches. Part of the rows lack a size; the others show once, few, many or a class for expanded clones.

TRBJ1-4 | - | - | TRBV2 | CASRRASTNEKLFF | TGTGCCAGCAGGAGAGCTTCAACTAATGAAAAACTGTTTTTT
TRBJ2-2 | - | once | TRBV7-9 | CASSPRVVLNGELFF | TGTGCCAGCAGCCCCCGCGTCGTCCTTAACGGGGAGCTGTTTTTT
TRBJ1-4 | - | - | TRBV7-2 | CASSLSYREKLFF | TGTGCCAGCAGCTTAAGTTACAGAGAAAAACTGTTTTTT
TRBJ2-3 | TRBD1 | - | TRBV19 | CASSSTGTTDTQYF | TGTGCCAGTAGTTCGACAGGGACCACAGATACGCAGTATTTT
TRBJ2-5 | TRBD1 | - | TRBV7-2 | CASSLTGQGAWETQYF | TGTGCCAGCAGCTTAACGGGACAGGGGGCTTGGGAGACCCAGTACTTC
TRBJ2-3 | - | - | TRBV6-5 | CASSRILSTDTQYF | TGTGCCAGCAGTCGGATACTCAGCACAGATACGCAGTATTTT
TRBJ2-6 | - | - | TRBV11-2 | CASSSPHRTGANVLTF | TGTGCCAGCAGCTCCCCCCACCGGACAGGGGCCAACGTCCTGACTTTC
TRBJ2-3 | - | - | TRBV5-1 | CASSLMGTDTQYF | TGCGCCAGCAGCTTAATGGGAACAGATACGCAGTATTTT
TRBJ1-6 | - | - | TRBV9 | CASSVGGLAMPLHF | TGTGCCAGCAGCGTCGGAGGACTGGCTATGCCCCTCCACTTT
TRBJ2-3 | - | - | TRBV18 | CASSPPVSDTQYF | TGTGCCAGCTCACCACCGGTCTCAGATACGCAGTATTTT
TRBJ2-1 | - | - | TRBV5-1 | CASSLEETYNEQFF | TGCGCCAGCAGCTTGGAGGAGACCTACAATGAGCAGTTCTTC
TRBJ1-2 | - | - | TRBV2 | CASSDFYGYTF | TGTGCCAGCAGTGACTTTTATGGCTACACCTTC
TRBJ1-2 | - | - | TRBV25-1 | CASRNEDSGYTF | TGTGCCAGCAGGAATGAAGATTCAGGCTACACCTTC
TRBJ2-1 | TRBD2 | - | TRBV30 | CAWEALRLAGNEQFF | TGTGCCTGGGAGGCCCTGCGACTAGCGGGAAATGAGCAGTTCTTC
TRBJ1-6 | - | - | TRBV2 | CASILLTDLNSPLHF | TGTGCCAGCATCCTCCTGACGGACCTTAATTCACCCCTCCACTTT
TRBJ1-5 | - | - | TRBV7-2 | CASRGQGNQPQHF | TGTGCCAGCCGGGGGCAGGGCAATCAGCCCCAGCATTTT
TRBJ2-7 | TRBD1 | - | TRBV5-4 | CASSHNRGNYEQYF | TGTGCCAGCAGCCACAACAGGGGTAACTACGAGCAGTACTTC
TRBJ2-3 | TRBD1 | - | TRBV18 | CASSPATGGLTDTQYF | TGTGCCAGCTCACCCGCGACAGGGGGCCTCACAGATACGCAGTATTTT
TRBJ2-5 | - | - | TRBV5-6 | CASSLERRETQYF | TGTGCCAGCAGCTTGGAAAGGAGGGAGACCCAGTACTTC
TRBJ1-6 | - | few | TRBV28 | CASRLRSGDIYNSPLHF | TGTGCCAGCAGGCTAAGGAGTGGAGATATTTATAATTCACCCCTCCACTTT
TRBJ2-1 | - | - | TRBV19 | CASSIEGGQSYNEQFF | TGTGCCAGTAGTATAGAGGGGGGGCAGAGCTACAATGAGCAGTTCTTC
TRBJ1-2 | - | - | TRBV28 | CTSTLGQANYGYTF | TGTACCAGCACCCTGGGGCAGGCTAACTATGGCTACACCTTC
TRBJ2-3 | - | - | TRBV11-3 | CASSLGGAPTDTQYF | TGTGCCAGCAGCTTAGGGGGCGCCCCCACAGATACGCAGTATTTT
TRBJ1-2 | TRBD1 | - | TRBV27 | CASRKGQVGYGYTF | TGTGCCAGCAGGAAAGGACAGGTGGGCTATGGCTACACCTTC
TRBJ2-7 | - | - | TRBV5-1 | CASSLRPYDRRAYEQYF | TGCGCCAGCAGCTTAAGGCCCTATGACAGAAGAGCCTACGAGCAGTACTTC
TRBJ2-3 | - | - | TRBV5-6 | CASSLSTDTQYF | TGTGCCAGCAGCTTGAGCACAGATACGCAGTATTTT
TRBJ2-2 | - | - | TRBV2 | CASSEEVYGELFF | TGTGCCAGCAGTGAAGAGGTTTACGGGGAGCTGTTTTTT
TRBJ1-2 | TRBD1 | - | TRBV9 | CASTAGGHYGYTF | TGTGCCAGTACCGCAGGGGGTCACTATGGCTACACCTTC
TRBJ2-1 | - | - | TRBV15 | CATSRTPAVTYNEQFF | TGTGCCACCAGCAGAACGCCGGCAGTCACCTACAATGAGCAGTTCTTC
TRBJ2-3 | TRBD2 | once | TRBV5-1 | CASSLILAGSSDTQYF | TGCGCCAGCAGCTTGATCCTAGCGGGGAGTTCAGATACGCAGTATTTT
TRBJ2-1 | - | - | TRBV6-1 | CASSETLADEQFF | TGTGCCAGCAGTGAAACCCTAGCCGATGAGCAGTTCTTC
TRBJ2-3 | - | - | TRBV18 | CASSPGSDTDTQYF | TGTGCCAGCTCACCGGGCAGCGACACAGATACGCAGTATTTT
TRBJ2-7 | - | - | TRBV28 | CASSWAGTAASPAYF | TGTGCCAGCAGTTGGGCAGGGACGGCCGCGTCGCCGGCTTACTTC
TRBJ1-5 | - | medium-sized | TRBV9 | CASSVDGRPYSNQPQHF | TGTGCCAGCAGCGTCGATGGCCGCCCGTATAGCAATCAGCCCCAGCATTTT
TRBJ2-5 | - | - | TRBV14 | CASSPSRVGGTQYF | TGTGCCAGCAGCCCGTCTCGTGTTGGCGGGACCCAGTACTTC
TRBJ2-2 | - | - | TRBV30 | CAWSLSPGELFF | TGTGCCTGGAGTCTAAGCCCCGGGGAGCTGTTTTTT
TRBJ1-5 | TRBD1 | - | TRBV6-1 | CASSERTGGYGNQPQHF | TGTGCCAGCAGTGAAAGGACAGGGGGATATGGCAATCAGCCCCAGCATTTT
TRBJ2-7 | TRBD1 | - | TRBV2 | CASSARDRGGNEQYF | TGTGCCAGCAGTGCCCGGGACAGGGGGGGCAACGAGCAGTACTTC
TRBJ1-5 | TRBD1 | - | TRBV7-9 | CASSPGGFGQPQHF | TGTGCCAGCAGCCCAGGGGGGTTTGGTCAGCCCCAGCATTTT
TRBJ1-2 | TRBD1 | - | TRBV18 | CASSPDRDGYTF | TGTGCCAGCTCACCCGACAGGGATGGCTACACCTTC
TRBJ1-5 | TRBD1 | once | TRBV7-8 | CASSLDRGSNQPQHF | TGTGCCAGCAGCTTAGACAGGGGAAGCAATCAGCCCCAGCATTTT
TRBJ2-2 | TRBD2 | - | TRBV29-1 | CSVDGTSGGSNTGELFF | TGCAGCGTTGATGGGACTAGCGGGGGCTCGAACACCGGGGAGCTGTTTTTT
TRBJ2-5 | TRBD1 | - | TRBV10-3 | CAISPTGGQETQYF | TGTGCCATCAGCCCGACAGGGGGCCAAGAGACCCAGTACTTC
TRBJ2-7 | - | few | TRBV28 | CASSSTYEQYF | TGTGCCAGCAGTTCAACCTACGAGCAGTACTTC
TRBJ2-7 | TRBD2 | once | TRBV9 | CASSASWTSAEQYF | TGTGCCAGCAGCGCGTCGTGGACTAGCGCGGAGCAGTACTTC
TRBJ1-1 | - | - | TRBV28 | CASSLGGKTEAFF | TGTGCCAGCAGTTTGGGGGGAAAGACTGAAGCTTTCTTT
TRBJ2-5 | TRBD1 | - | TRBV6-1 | CASSDLGTGGLETQYF | TGTGCCAGCAGTGACCTCGGGACAGGGGGCCTGGAGACCCAGTACTTC
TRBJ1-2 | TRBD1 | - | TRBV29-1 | CSAETGYYGYTF | TGCAGCGCCGAGACAGGGTACTATGGCTACACCTTC
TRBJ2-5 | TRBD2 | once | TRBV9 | CASSVETSQETQYF | TGTGCCAGCAGCGTCGAGACTAGCCAGGAGACCCAGTACTTC
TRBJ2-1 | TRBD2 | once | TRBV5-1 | CASRPQGLYSYNEQFF | TGCGCCAGCAGGCCCCAGGGACTATACTCCTACAATGAGCAGTTCTTC